This T cell receptor (beta chain) was documented in a study of cytotoxic CD8 clonotypes in ibrutinib-treated CLL. Findings and limits, study-wide: Clonality increased at ibrutinib response and stayed stable in sustained remission. At progression, however, it fell back toward baseline.

TCRdb keeps only in-frame clones here, not all; method: immunoSEQ multiplex PCR. The repertoire holds around 160,000 clones, with around nine tenths as singletons. For this clone: Its antigen is as yet unknown.

This sequence was found in a human donor with chronic lymphocytic leukemia. The sample was PBMCs, taken at disease progression, from a patient treated with ibrutinib.

CDR3: CASSQYEKGTEKQPQHF. The CDR3, as DNA: TGCGCCAGCAGCCAGTACGAAAAGGGGACGGAGAAGCAGCCCCAGCATTTT. The chain carries TRBV4-1 and TRBJ1-5; a weak D match, TRBD1 (5 bases). The germline V gene has CDR1 MGHRA and CDR2 YSYEKL. The CDR3 consists of 17 residues. V lost 3 bases and J 7 bases, leaving 22 bases between the germline ends.